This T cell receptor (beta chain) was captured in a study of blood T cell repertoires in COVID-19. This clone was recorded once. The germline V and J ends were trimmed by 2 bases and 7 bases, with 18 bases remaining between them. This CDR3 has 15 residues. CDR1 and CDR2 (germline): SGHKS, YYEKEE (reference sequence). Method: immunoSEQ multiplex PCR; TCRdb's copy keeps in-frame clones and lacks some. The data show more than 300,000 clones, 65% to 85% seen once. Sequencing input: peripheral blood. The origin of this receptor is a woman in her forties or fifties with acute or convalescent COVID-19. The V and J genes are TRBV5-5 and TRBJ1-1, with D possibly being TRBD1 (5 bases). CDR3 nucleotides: TGTGCCAGCAGCTTTACCGGGGGTTATGGAGGTGAAGCTTTCTTT. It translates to CASSFTGGYGGEAFF.